Presented here are 10 T cell receptor beta chains from one specimen sequenced in a study of cytomegalovirus exposure and HLA in healthy donors. With 60 Vbeta and 13 Jbeta primers, the PCR was carried out. Data came from immunoSEQ multiplex PCR; TCRdb stores just in-frame clones and leaves some out. The repertoire holds about 160,000 clones, with 84% as singletons. Sample: PBMCs. The origin of the receptors is a man between 18 and 29 years old in good health and CMV-seronegative.

The rearrangement links TRBV19 to TRBJ2-2, with a weak D call TRBD1 (6 bases). From germline, CDR1 is LNHDA and CDR2 SQIVND (reference sequence). This CDR3 is built from 14 residues. V was shortened by 6 bases and J by 3 bases, with 11 bases between the two germline ends. CDR3 residues: CASRTQGYTGELFF. CDR3 in DNA: TGTGCCAGTAGAACACAGGGATACACCGGGGAGCTGTTTTTT.

The chain carries TRBV7-9 and TRBJ1-1, with D perhaps TRBD1 (6 bases). CDR1 and CDR2 (germline): SEHNR, FQNEAQ (reference sequence). The CDR3 has 14 residues. The V and J ends lost 5 bases and 11 bases respectively, with 21 bases between them. CDR3 DNA: TGTGCCAGCAGCGCCCAGGGGAGGGGAAGTGACGCTTTCTTT. Encoded protein: CASSAQGRGSDAFF.

This chain joins TRBV7-2 and TRBJ2-5; D is possibly TRBD1 (6 bases). The J call is uncertain, as TRBJ2-7 better fits the DNA end. CDR1 and CDR2 (germline): SGHTA, FQGNSA. This CDR3 comprises 14 residues. The CDR3 sequence: CASSLALGAYEQYF. The CDR3 coding sequence is TGTGCCAGCAGCTTAGCGCTGGGGGCTTACGAGCAGTACTTC.

V usage is TRBV5-1 and J usage is TRBJ2-5, with a possible D match to TRBD1 (6 bases). V was cut by 4 bases and J by 2 bases, with 12 bases left in between. This CDR3 is 14 amino acids long. Germline V gene sequence: CDR1 SGHRS, CDR2 YFSETQ. The CDR3 region has the DNA TGCGCCAGCAGCAGGGGACACCTTCAAGAGACCCAGTACTTC. Translation gives CASSRGHLQETQYF. Drawing the rest from reference TRBV5-1 and TRBJ2-5, the complete variable domain is KAGVTQTPRYLIKTRGQQVTLSCSPISGHRSVSWYQQTPGQGLQFLFEYFSETQRNKGNFPGRFSGRQFSNSRSEMNVSTLELGDSALYLCASSRGHLQETQYFGPGTRLLVL.

CDR3 DNA sequence: TGTGCCAGCAGCCCACAGACAGGCTCCTACGAGCAGTACTTC. Translation: CASSPQTGSYEQYF. This chain links TRBV7-9 with TRBJ2-7; the D gene is possibly TRBD1 (6 bases). The CDR3 covers 14 residues. Germline assignment: CDR1 SEHNR and CDR2 FQNEAQ (reference sequence). V was clipped by 5 bases and J by 0 bases, with 11 bases between them. Full variable domain (rest looked up from reference TRBV7-9 and TRBJ2-7): DTGVSQNPRHKITKRGQNVTFRCDPISEHNRLYWYRQTLGQGPEFLTYFQNEAQLEKSRLLSDRFSAERPKGSFSTLEIQRTEQGDSAMYLCASSPQTGSYEQYFGPGTRLTVT.

V gene TRBV2 combines with J gene TRBJ2-7, with TRBD1 matching over 7 bases. With V trimmed by 6 bases and J by 3 bases, 2 bases remained unmatched. The CDR3 extends over 12 amino acids. CDR1 and CDR2 (germline): SNHLY, FYNNEI. CDR3 residues: CASSDRVYEQYF. CDR3 nucleotide sequence: TGTGCCAGCAGCGACAGGGTCTACGAGCAGTACTTC.

The chain combines TRBV5-1 with TRBJ1-4; 9 bases match TRBD1. In germline, CDR1 is SGHRS, CDR2 YFSETQ. V shed 2 bases, J shed 8 bases, and the junction held 13 bases outside the gene matches. This CDR3 is 17 amino acids long. The CDR3 loop is CASSFYGQGRVGEKLFF. The CDR3 DNA reads TGCGCCAGCAGCTTCTACGGACAGGGGAGAGTAGGCGAAAAACTGTTTTTT.

This rearrangement joins TRBV10-3 to TRBJ1-2; maybe TRBD1 (5 bases). The CDR3 runs to 14 residues. Trimming removed 2 bases from V and 6 bases from J, with 13 bases in between. Germline CDR1 and CDR2: ENHRY and SYGVKD. CDR3 in DNA: TGTGCCATCAGTGAGCGTGGGAGGGGACATGGCTACACCTTC. Translation gives CAISERGRGHGYTF.

This clone was seen a few times. The chain uses TRBV29-1 and TRBJ2-7, with D possibly being TRBD1 (6 bases). Between the trimmed V and J ends, which lost 5 bases and 2 bases, there was a span of 19 bases. This CDR3 is built from 15 residues. The germline V gene encodes CDR1 SQVTM and CDR2 ANQGSEA. CDR3 sequence: CSVRKNRARPYEQYF. The CDR3 DNA sequence: TGCAGCGTTCGAAAGAACAGGGCCCGACCCTACGAGCAGTACTTC.

In nucleotides, the CDR3 is TGTGCCAGCAGTGAGGGGACCCTCGGGAGCACTGAAGCTTTCTTT. This translates into CASSEGTLGSTEAFF. This chain uses TRBV6-1 with TRBJ1-1, with D possibly matching TRBD1 (5 bases). In germline, CDR1 is MNHNS, CDR2 SASEGT. The CDR3 consists of 15 residues. Trimming removed 3 bases at V and 4 bases at J, with 15 bases between.